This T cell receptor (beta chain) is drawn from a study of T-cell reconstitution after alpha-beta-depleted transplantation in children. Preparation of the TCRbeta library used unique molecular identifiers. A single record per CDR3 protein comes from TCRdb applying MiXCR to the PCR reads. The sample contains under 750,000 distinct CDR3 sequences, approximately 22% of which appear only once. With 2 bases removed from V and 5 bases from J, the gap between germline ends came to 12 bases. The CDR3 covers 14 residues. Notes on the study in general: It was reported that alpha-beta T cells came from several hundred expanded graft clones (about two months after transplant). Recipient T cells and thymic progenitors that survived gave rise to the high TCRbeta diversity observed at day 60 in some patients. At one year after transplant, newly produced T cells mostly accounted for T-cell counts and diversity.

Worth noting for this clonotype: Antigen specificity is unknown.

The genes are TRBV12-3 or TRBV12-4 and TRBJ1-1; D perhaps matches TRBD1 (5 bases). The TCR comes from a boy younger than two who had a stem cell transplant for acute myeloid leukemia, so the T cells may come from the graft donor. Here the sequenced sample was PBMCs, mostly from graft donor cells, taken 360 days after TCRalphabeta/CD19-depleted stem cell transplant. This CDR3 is CASSLPAGRTEAFF. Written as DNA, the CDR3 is TGTGCCAGCAGTTTACCGGCAGGGAGGACTGAAGCTTTCTTT.